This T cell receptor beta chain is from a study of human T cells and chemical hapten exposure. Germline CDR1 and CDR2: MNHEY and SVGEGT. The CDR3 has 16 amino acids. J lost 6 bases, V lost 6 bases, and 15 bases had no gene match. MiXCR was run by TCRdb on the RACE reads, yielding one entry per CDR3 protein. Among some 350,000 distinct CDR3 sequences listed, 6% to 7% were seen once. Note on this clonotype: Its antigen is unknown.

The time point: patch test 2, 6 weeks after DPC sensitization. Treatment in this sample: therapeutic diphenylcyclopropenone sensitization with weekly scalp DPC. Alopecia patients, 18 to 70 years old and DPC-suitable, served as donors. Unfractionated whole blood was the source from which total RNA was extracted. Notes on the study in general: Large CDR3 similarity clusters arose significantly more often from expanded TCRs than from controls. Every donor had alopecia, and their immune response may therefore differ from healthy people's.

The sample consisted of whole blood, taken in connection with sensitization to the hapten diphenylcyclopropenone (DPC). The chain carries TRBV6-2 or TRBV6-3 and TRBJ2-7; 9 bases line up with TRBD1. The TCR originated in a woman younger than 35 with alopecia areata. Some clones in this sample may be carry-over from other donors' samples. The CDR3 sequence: CASSRINRGPAGEQYF. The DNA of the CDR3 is TGTGCCAGCAGCAGGATAAACAGGGGGCCGGCAGGCGAGCAGTACTTC.